Each of the 19 T cell receptor beta chains below was sequenced from the same sample in a study of blood T cell repertoires in COVID-19. TCRdb's copy holds only in-frame clones and misses some; the assay was immunoSEQ multiplex PCR. The repertoire holds about 150,000 clones, approximately 87% seen once, with roughly 45% in the top ten. The sequencing input was peripheral blood. The receptors originated from a human donor in a cohort sampled during active COVID-19.

The J gene is TRBJ2-3, the V gene TRBV6-2 or TRBV6-3, with 8 bases that match TRBD1. Trimming removed 5 bases from V and 6 bases from J; junction bases left unmatched: 13. Germline CDR1 and CDR2: MNHEY and SVGEGT. CDR3 size: 16 residues. CDR3 coding DNA: TGTGCCAGCAGTCGCCGGGACAGGCTCTCGAGTGATACGCAGTATTTT. This codes for CASSRRDRLSSDTQYF.

The V call is TRBV7-8, the J call TRBJ2-1; unclear D gene. Trimming pared 1 base from V and 1 base from J, leaving 5 bases between. From germline, CDR1 is SGHVS and CDR2 FQNEAQ. The CDR3 length is 14 residues. This CDR3 is CASSLVTSYNEQFF. In DNA, the CDR3 is TGTGCCAGCAGCTTAGTCACTTCCTACAATGAGCAGTTCTTC.

This sequence joins TRBV9 and TRBJ2-7; D is unresolved. V lost 5 bases and J lost 3, with 6 bases in between. The CDR3 runs 11 residues. The germline V gene has CDR1 SGDLS and CDR2 YYNGEE. CDR3 in amino acids: CASRKHYEQYV. The CDR3 nucleotides are TGTGCCAGCAGGAAACACTACGAGCAGTACGTC.

The rearrangement joins TRBV20-1 to TRBJ2-5; 7 bases align to TRBD2. In germline, CDR1 is DFQATT, CDR2 SNEGSKA (reference sequence). J gave up 2 bases and V 3 bases, and 3 bases lay outside the gene matches. This CDR3 region has 13 residues. Here the CDR3 DNA reads TGCAGTGCTAGTCGGGGGGTTCAAGAGACCCAGTACTTC. This gives the protein CSASRGVQETQYF.

The J gene is TRBJ2-3, the V gene TRBV13, with 8 bases aligning to TRBD2. Germline CDR1 reads PRHDT; CDR2 reads FYEKMQ (reference sequence). Unmatched junction bases numbered 3, after V lost 4 bases and J lost 0 bases. The CDR3 consists of 15 residues. The CDR3: CASSWGGGSTDTQYF. As DNA, the CDR3 is TGTGCCAGCAGCTGGGGCGGGGGGAGCACAGATACGCAGTATTTT.

The chain couples TRBV24-1 to TRBJ2-2; 7 nucleotides line up with TRBD1. Germline V gene sequence: CDR1 KGHDR, CDR2 SFDVKD. Trimming cost V 10 bases and J 3 bases; bases outside gene matches: 7. CDR3 length: 14 residues. The CDR3 coding sequence is TGTGCCACATCACCGGGACAGTACACCGGGGAGCTGTTTTTT. It is translated as CATSPGQYTGELFF.

This rearrangement joins TRBV5-6 to TRBJ1-4; TRBD1 agrees at 8 bases. The CDR3 has 16 amino acids. Germline V gives CDR1 SGHDT, CDR2 YYEEEE. V dropped 4 bases and J dropped 8; count of bases not matched to a gene: 13. The CDR3 loop is CASSPLSGQGAEKLFF. DNA of the CDR3: TGTGCCAGCAGCCCTTTGTCCGGGCAGGGGGCCGAAAAACTGTTTTTT.

The rearrangement uses TRBV5-4 and TRBJ1-3; tentative D call: TRBD1 (6 bases). Trimming removed 4 bases from V and 2 bases from J, with 13 bases in between. The CDR3 extends over 15 amino acids. Germline CDR1 reads SGHNT; CDR2 reads YYREEE (reference sequence). CDR3 nucleotide sequence: TGTGCCAGCAGCCCCGGGACATCCACTGGAAACACCATATATTTT. Protein product: CASSPGTSTGNTIYF.

The chain joins TRBV30 to TRBJ1-5; no clear D gene. V lost 0 bases, J lost 2 bases, and 8 bases lay in between. CDR1 and CDR2 from the germline V gene are GTSNPN and SVGIG (reference sequence). The CDR3 length is 14 residues. CDR3 in amino acids: CAWSVQSGNQPQHF. The CDR3 coding sequence is TGTGCCTGGAGTGTACAGTCCGGCAATCAGCCCCAGCATTTT. The whole variable domain, filled in from reference TRBV30 and TRBJ1-5, reads SQTIHQWPATLVQPVGSPLSLECTVEGTSNPNLYWYRQAAGRGLQLLFYSVGIGQISSEVPQNLSASRPQDRQFILSSKKLLLSDSGFYLCAWSVQSGNQPQHFGDGTRLSIL.

The chain recombines TRBV6-4 with TRBJ2-1; maybe TRBD2 (5 bases). V dropped 4 bases and J dropped 5 bases, with 15 bases sitting between them. Germline CDR1 reads MRHNA; CDR2 reads SNTAGT. CDR3 length: 15 amino acids. CDR3 sequence reads: CASSVSTLGNNEQFF. Here the CDR3 DNA reads TGTGCCAGCAGTGTATCAACCCTCGGGAACAATGAGCAGTTCTTC.

This clone was seen a handful of times. The J gene is TRBJ2-2, the V gene TRBV3-1 (or the pseudogene TRBV3-2), with 10 bases that match TRBD1. Germline V gives CDR1 LGHDT, CDR2 YNNKEL (reference sequence). CDR3 length: 16 amino acids. Germline trimming cut 6 bases from V and 5 bases from J; bases unmatched to any gene: 9. Written as DNA, the CDR3 is TGTGCCAGCAGACACCGGGACAGGGGTTCTACCGGGGAGCTGTTTTTT. Encoded protein: CASRHRDRGSTGELFF.

The chain employs TRBV5-1 and TRBJ2-2; 10 bases agree with TRBD1. With 0 bases clipped from V and 7 bases from J, the junction kept 6 bases outside the gene matches. Per germline, CDR1 SGHRS and CDR2 YFSETQ. The CDR3 is 16 amino acids. CDR3 DNA sequence: TGCGCCAGCAGCTTGGCCTGGGACAGGGGCGACGGGGAGCTGTTTTTT. Amino acid sequence: CASSLAWDRGDGELFF.

V is TRBV6-2 or TRBV6-3 and J is TRBJ1-2; a weak D match, TRBD1 (6 bases). With 5 bases removed from V and 5 bases from J, the gap between germline ends came to 12 bases. CDR3 size: 13 residues. Germline CDR1 MNHEY, CDR2 SVGEGT. The CDR3 region is CASSGTGYYGYTF. The CDR3 DNA sequence: TGTGCCAGCAGTGGAACAGGGTATTATGGCTACACCTTC.

The J gene is TRBJ2-5, the V gene TRBV7-3, with 8 bases aligning to TRBD2. This CDR3 has 14 residues. The J segment lost 5 bases and the V segment lost 5 bases, leaving 7 bases of the junction unmatched. Germline CDR1 reads SGHTA; CDR2 reads FQGTGA. In DNA, the CDR3 is TGTGCCAGCAGCCCGACTAGCGTCATTGAGACCCAGTACTTC. Protein product: CASSPTSVIETQYF.

The chain carries TRBV29-1 and TRBJ2-3, with D possibly matching TRBD1 (6 bases). CDR1 and CDR2 (germline): SQVTM, ANQGSEA. Deletions cut 7 bases from V and 8 bases from J, with 22 bases between. This CDR3 comprises 14 residues. This CDR3 is CSASDSVSSGTQYF. In nucleotides, the CDR3 is TGCAGCGCCTCGGACAGTGTATCCTCGGGTACGCAGTATTTT.

The gene calls are TRBV25-1 and TRBJ1-1; D call uncertain. Germline V CDR1 and CDR2: MGHDK, SYGVNS. This CDR3 region has 15 residues. V lost 3 bases and J 1 base, leaving 12 bases between the germline ends. The CDR3 region has the DNA TGTGCCAGCAGTGAGCACTCCCTTGGGAACACTGAAGCTTTCTTT. Amino acid sequence: CASSEHSLGNTEAFF.

The chain has TRBV12-1 and TRBJ2-1; the listed D gene, TRBD2, was not tested against the DNA. TRBV12-1 is tagged as a pseudogene. There are 15 residues in the CDR3. The CDR3 DNA reads as TGTGCCAGCAGCCCACGGGGGAGCTCCTACAATGAGCAGTTCTTC. It encodes CASSPRGSSYNEQFF.

The CDR3 here is CASSKGRRHDQLSYNSPLHF. CDR3 bases: TGTGCCAGCAGCAAAGGGAGGCGACATGATCAACTCTCCTATAATTCACCCCTCCACTTT. This rearrangement joins TRBV21-1 to TRBJ1-6. TRBV21-1 is a pseudogene locus. The CDR3 spans 20 residues.

The chain employs TRBV11-2 and TRBJ2-1; TRBD2 agrees at 10 bases. Unmatched junction bases numbered 8, after V lost 2 bases and J lost 10 bases. The CDR3 has 15 residues. Germline CDR1 reads SGHAT; CDR2 reads FQNNGV. DNA of the CDR3: TGTGCCAGCAGCTTATTCCTAGCGGGAGTTGAGGAGCAGTTCTTC. This gives the protein CASSLFLAGVEEQFF.